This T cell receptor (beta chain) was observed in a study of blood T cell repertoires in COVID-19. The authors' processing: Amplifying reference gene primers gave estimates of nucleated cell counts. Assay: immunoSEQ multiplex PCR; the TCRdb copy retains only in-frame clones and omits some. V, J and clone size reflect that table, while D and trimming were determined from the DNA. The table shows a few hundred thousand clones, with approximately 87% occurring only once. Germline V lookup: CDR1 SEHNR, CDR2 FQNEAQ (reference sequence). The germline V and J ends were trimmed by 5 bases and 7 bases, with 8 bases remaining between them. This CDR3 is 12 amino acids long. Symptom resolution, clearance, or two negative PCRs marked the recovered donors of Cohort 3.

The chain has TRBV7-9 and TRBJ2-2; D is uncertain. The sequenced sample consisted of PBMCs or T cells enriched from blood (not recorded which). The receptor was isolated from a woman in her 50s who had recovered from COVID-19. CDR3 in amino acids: CASSRTDGELFF. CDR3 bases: TGTGCCAGCAGCAGAACTGACGGGGAGCTGTTTTTT.